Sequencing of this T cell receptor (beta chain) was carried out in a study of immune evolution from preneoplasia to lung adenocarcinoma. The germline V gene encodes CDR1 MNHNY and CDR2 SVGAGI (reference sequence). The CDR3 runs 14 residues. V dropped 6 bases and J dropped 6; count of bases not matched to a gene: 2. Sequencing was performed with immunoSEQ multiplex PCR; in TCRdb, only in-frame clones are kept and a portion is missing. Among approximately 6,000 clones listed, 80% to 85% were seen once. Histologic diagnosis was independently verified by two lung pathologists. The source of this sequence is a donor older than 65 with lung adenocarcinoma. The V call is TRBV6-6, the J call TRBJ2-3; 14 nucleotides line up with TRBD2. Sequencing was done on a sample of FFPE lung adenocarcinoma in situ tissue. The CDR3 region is CASRGLAGVDTQYF. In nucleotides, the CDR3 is TGTGCCAGCAGGGGACTAGCGGGAGTTGATACGCAGTATTTT.